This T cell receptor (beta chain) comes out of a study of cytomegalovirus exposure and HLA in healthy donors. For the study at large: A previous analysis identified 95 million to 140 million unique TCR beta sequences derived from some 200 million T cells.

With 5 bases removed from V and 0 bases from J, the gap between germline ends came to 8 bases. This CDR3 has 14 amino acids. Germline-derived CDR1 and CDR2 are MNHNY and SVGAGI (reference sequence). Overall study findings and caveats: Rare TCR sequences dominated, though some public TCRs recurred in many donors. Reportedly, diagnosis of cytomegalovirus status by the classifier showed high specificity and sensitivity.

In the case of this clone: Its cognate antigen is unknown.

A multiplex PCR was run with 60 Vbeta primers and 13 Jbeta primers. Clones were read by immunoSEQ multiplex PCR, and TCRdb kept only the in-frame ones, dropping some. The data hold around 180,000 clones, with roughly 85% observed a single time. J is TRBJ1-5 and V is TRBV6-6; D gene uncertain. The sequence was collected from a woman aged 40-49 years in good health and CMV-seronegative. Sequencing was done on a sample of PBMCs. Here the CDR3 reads CASSVGDSNQPQHF. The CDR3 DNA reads TGTGCCAGCAGTGTCGGAGATAGCAATCAGCCCCAGCATTTT.